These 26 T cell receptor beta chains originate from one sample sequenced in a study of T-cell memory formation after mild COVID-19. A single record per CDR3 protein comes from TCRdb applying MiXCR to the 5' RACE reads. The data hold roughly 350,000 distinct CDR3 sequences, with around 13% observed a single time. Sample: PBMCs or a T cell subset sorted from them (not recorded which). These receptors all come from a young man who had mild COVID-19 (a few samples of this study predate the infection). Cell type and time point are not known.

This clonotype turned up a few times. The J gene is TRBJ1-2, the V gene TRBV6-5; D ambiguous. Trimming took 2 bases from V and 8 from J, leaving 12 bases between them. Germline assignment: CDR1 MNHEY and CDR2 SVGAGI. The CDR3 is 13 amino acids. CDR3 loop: CASSYNREGGYTF. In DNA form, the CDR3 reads TGTGCCAGCAGTTACAACCGGGAGGGCGGCTACACCTTC.

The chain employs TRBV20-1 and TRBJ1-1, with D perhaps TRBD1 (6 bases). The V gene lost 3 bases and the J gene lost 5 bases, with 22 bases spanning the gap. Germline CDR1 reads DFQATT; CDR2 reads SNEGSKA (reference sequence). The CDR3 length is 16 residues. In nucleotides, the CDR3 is TGCAGTGCTAGGGGGGCGGCAGGGGATTCAGGGACTGAAGCTTTCTTT. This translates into CSARGAAGDSGTEAFF.

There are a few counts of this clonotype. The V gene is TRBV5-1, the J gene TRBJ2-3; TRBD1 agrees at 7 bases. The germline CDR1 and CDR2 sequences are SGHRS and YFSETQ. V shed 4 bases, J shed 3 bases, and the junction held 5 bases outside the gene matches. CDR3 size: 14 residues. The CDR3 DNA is TGCGCCAGCAGCCGCGCGACAGGGACAGATACGCAGTATTTT. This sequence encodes CASSRATGTDTQYF.

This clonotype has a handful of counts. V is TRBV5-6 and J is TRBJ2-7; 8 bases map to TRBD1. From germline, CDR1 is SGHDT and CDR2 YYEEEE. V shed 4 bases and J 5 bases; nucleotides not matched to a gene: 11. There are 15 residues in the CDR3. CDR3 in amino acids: CASSVDRGDVNEQYF. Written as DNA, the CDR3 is TGTGCCAGCAGCGTTGACAGGGGAGACGTGAACGAGCAGTACTTC.

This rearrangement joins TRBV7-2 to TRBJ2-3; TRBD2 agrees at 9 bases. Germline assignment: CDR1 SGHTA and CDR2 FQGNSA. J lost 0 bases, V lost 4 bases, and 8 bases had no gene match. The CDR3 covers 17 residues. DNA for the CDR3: TGTGCCAGCAGCTACCATATAGCGGGGGCCAGCACAGATACGCAGTATTTT. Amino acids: CASSYHIAGASTDTQYF.

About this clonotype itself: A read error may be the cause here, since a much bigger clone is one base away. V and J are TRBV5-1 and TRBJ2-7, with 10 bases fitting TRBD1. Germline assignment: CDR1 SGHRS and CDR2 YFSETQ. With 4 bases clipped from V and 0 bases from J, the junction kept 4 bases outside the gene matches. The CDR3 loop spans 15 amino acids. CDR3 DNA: TGCGCCAGCAGCCCCAGACAGGGGGCCTCCTACGAGCAGTACTTC. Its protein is CASSPRQGASYEQYF. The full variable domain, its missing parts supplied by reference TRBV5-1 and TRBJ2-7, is KAGVTQTPRYLIKTRGQQVTLSCSPISGHRSVSWYQQTPGQGLQFLFEYFSETQRNKGNFPGRFSGRQFSNSRSEMNVSTLELGDSALYLCASSPRQGASYEQYFGPGTRLTVT.

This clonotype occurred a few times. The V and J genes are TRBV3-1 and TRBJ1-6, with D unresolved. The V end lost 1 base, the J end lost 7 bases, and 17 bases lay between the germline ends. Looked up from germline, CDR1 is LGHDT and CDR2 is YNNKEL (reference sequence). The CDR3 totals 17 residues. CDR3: CASSQVSEGSWNSPLHF. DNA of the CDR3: TGTGCCAGCAGCCAAGTTAGTGAAGGCTCCTGGAATTCACCCCTCCACTTT.

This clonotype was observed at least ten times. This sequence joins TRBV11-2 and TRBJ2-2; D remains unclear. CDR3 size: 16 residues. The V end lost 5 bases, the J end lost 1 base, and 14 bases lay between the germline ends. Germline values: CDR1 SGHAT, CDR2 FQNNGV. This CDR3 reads CASSMTRGGNTGELFF. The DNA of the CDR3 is TGTGCCAGCAGCATGACTCGTGGCGGGAACACCGGGGAGCTGTTTTTT.

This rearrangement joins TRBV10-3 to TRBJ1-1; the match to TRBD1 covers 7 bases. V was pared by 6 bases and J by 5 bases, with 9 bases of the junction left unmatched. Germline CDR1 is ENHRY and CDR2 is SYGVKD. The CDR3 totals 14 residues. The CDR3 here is CAISLDREGTEAFF. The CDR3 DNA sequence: TGTGCCATCAGCCTAGACAGGGAGGGAACTGAAGCTTTCTTT.

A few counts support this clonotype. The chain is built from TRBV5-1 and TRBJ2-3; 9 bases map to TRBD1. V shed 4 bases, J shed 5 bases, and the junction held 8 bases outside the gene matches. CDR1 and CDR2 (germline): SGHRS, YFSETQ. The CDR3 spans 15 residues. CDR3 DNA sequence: TGCGCCAGCAGCCCTAGGACAGGGGTAGTAGATACGCAGTATTTT. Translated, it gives CASSPRTGVVDTQYF.

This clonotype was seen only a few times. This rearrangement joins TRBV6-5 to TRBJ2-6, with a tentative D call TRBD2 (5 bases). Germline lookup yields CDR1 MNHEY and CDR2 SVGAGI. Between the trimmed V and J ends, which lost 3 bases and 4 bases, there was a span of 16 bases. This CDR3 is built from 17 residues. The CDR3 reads CASSYRRRRVGANVLTF. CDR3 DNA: TGTGCCAGCAGTTATCGCCGACGGCGGGTGGGGGCCAACGTCCTGACTTTC.

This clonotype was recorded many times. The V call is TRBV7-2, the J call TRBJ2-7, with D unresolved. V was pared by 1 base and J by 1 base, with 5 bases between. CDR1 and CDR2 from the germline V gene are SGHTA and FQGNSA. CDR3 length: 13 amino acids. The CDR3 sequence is CASSLVPSYEQYF. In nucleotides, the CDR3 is TGTGCCAGCAGCTTAGTACCGTCCTACGAGCAGTACTTC.

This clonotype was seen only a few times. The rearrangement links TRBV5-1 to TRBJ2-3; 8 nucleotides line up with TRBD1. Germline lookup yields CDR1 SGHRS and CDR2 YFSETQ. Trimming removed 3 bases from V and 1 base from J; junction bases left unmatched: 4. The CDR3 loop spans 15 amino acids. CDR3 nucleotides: TGCGCCAGCAGCTCTCCGGGACAGGGCACAGATACGCAGTATTTT. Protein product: CASSSPGQGTDTQYF.

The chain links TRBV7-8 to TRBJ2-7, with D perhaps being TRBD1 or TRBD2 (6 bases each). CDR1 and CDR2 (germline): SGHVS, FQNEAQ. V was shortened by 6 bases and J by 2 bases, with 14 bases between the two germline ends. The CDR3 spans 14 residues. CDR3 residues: CASRHGGVTYEQYF. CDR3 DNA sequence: TGTGCCAGCAGGCACGGGGGCGTTACCTACGAGCAGTACTTC.

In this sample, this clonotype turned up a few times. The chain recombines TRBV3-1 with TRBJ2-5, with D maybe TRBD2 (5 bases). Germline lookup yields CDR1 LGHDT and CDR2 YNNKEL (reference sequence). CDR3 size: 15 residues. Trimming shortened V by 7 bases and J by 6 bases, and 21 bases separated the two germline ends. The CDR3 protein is CASKGFGEGVKTQYF. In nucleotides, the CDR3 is TGTGCCAGCAAGGGTTTCGGCGAGGGTGTGAAGACCCAGTACTTC.

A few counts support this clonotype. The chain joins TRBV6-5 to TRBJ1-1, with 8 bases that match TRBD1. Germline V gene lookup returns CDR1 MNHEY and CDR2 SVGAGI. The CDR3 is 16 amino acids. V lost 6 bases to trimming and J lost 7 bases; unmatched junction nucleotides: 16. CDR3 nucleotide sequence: TGTGCCAGCAGACGACCTGGACAGGGAAAAGCGGGTGAAGCTTTCTTT. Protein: CASRRPGQGKAGEAFF.

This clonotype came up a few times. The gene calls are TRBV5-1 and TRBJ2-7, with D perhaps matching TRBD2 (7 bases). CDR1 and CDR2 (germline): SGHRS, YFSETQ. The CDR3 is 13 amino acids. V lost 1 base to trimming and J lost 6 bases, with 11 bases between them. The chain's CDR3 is CASSLQRGGEQYF. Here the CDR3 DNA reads TGCGCCAGCAGCTTGCAAAGGGGGGGCGAGCAGTACTTC.

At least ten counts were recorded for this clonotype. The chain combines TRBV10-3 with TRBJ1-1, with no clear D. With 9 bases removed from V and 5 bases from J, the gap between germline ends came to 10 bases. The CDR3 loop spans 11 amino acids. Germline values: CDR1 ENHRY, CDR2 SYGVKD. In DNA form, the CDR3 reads TGTGCCATTTTAGCGGGGACTGAAGCTTTCTTT. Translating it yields CAILAGTEAFF.

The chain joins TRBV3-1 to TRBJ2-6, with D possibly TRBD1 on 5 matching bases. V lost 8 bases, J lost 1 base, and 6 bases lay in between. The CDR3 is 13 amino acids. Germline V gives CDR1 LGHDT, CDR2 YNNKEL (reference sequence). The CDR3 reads CASAGSGANVLTF. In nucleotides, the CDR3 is TGTGCCAGCGCAGGGTCTGGGGCCAACGTCCTGACTTTC. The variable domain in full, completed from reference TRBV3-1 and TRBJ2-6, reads DTAVSQTPKYLVTQMGNDKSIKCEQNLGHDTMYWYKQDSKKFLKIMFSYNNKELIINETVPNRFSPKSPDKAHLNLHINSLELGDSAVYFCASAGSGANVLTFGAGSRLTVL.

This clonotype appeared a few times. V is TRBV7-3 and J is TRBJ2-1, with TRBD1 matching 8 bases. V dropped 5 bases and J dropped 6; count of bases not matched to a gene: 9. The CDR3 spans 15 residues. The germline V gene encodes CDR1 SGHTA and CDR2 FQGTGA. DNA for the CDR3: TGTGCCAGCAGCCAGACAGGGGCGCTCCCCAATGAGCAGTTCTTC. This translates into CASSQTGALPNEQFF.

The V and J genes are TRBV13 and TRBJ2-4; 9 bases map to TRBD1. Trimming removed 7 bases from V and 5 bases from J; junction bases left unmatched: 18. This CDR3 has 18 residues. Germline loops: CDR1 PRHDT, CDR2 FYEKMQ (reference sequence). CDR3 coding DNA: TGTGCCAGCAACAGGGGGCGTTTGGGAGCGCCTCACGAAAACATTCAGTACTTC. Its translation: CASNRGRLGAPHENIQYF.

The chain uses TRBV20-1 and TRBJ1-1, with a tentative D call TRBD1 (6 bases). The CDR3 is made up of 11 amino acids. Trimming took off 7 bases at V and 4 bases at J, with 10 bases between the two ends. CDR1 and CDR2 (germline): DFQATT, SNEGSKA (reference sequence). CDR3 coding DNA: TGCAGTGTTCAGGGGAGCACTGAAGCTTTCTTT. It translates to CSVQGSTEAFF.

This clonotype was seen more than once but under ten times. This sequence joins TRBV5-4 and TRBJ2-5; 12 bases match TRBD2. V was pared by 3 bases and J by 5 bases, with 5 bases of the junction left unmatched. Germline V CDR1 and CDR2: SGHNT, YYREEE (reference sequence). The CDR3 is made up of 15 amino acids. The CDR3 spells CASSSGLAGGETQYF. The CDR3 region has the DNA TGTGCCAGCAGCTCGGGACTAGCGGGCGGGGAGACCCAGTACTTC.

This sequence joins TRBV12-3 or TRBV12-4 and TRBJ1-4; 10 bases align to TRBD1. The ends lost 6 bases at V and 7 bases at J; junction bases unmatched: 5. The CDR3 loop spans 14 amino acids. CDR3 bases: TGTGCCAGCAGGACAGGGGGCGCGGGTGAAAAACTGTTTTTT. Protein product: CASRTGGAGEKLFF.

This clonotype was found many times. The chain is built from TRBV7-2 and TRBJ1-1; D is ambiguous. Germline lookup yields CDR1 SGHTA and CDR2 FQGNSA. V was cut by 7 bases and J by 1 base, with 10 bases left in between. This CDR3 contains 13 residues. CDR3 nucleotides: TGTGCCAGCACCCCCCAACAGAACACTGAAGCTTTCTTT. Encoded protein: CASTPQQNTEAFF.

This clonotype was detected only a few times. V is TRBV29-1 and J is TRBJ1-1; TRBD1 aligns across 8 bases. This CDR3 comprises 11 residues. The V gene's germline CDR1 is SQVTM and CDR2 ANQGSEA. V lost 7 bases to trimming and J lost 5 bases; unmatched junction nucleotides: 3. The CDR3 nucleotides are TGCAGCGCAGGGGGCATTACTGAAGCTTTCTTT. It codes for CSAGGITEAFF. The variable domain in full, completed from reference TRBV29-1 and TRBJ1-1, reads SAVISQKPSRDICQRGTSLTIQCQVDSQVTMMFWYRQQPGQSLTLIATANQGSEATYESGFVIDKFPISRPNLTFSTLTVSNMSPEDSSIYLCSAGGITEAFFGQGTRLTVV.